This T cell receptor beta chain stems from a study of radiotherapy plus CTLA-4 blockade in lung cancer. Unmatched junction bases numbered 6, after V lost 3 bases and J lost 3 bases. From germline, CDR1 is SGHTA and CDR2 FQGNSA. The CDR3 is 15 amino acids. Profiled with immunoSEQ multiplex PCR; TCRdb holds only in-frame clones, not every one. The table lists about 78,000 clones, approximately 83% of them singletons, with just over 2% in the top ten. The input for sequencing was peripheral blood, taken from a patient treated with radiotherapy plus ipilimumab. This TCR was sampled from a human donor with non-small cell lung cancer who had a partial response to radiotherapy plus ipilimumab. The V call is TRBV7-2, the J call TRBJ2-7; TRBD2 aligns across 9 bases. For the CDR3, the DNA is TGTGCCAGCAGCTTTGCTAGCGGGACCCTCTACGAGCAGTACGTC. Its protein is CASSFASGTLYEQYV.